This TCR beta chain was recorded in a study of CD8 T cells in ankylosing spondylitis. Study observations and caveats: Apparently characteristic of ankylosing spondylitis blood was a TCR beta motif (about 8 highly homologous variants). Clones linked to disease were reported to show significant enrichment in matched ankylosing spondylitis synovial fluid.

Regarding this clonotype: Its cognate antigen is unknown.

For TCR beta, libraries came from quantitative 5'-RACE with molecular barcodes. TCRdb re-analysed the 5' RACE reads in MiXCR, keeping a single row per CDR3 protein. The table has fewer than 450,000 distinct CDR3 sequences, 15% to 20% seen once; the top ten hold 1%. This CDR3 comprises 16 residues. Trimming removed 0 bases from V and 3 bases from J; junction bases left unmatched: 6. The V gene's germline CDR1 is SGHRS and CDR2 YFSETQ. This clonotype originated in a male donor with ankylosing spondylitis. The gene calls are TRBV5-1 and TRBJ1-3; TRBD1 aligns across 7 bases. The specimen sequenced was blood, either unsorted or a sorted T cell fraction (not recorded which). The CDR3 sequence is CASSLEGQDLGNTIYF. CDR3 in DNA: TGCGCCAGCAGCTTGGAAGGACAGGACCTTGGAAACACCATATATTTT.